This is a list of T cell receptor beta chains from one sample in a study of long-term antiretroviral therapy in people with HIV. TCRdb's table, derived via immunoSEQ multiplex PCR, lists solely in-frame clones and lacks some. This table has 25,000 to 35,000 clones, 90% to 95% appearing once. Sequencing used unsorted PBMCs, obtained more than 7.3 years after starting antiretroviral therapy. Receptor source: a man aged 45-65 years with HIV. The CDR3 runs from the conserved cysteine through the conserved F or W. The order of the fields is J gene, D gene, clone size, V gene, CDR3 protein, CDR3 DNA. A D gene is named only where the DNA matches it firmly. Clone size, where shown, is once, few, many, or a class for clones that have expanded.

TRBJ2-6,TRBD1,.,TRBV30,CAWSFQRQGIFSGANVLTF,TGTGCCTGGAGTTTCCAGAGACAGGGGATATTCTCTGGGGCCAACGTCCTGACTTTC
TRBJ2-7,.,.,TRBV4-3,CASSQDQGGEQYF,TGCGCCAGCAGCCAAGATCAGGGGGGCGAGCAGTACTTC
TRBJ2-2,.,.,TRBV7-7,CASSVGGSGELFF,TGTGCCAGCAGCGTAGGGGGATCCGGGGAGCTGTTTTTT
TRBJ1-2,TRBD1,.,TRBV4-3,CASSQVGQIYGYTF,TGCGCCAGCAGCCAAGTGGGACAGATCTATGGCTACACCTTC
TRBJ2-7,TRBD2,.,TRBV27,CASSPRALGGGYEQYF,TGTGCCAGCAGTCCCCGGGCGCTCGGGGGGGGCTACGAGCAGTACTTC
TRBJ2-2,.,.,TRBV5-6,CASSLVGGGTGELFF,TGTGCCAGCAGCTTGGTCGGAGGGGGTACCGGGGAGCTGTTTTTT
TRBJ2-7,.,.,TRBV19,CASSILLYYEQYF,TGTGCCAGTAGTATACTGCTTTACTACGAGCAGTACTTC
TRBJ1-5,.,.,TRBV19,CASSTRQATGNQPQHF,TGTGCCAGTAGTACTAGACAGGCGACTGGCAATCAGCCCCAGCATTTT
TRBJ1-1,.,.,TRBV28,CASRTLGGDEAFF,TGTGCCAGCAGGACGTTGGGGGGCGACGAAGCTTTCTTT
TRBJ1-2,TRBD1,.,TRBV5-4,CASSLEGAYGYTF,TGTGCCAGCAGCTTGGAGGGGGCTTATGGCTACACCTTC
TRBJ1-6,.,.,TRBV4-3,CASSHRGLDFSAPLHF,TGCGCCAGCAGCCACAGAGGTCTGGACTTTAGTGCGCCCCTCCACTTT
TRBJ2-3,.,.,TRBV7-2,CASSNTDTQYF,TGTGCCAGCAGCAACACAGATACGCAGTATTTT
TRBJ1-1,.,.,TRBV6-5,CASRQTATEAFF,TGTGCCAGCAGACAGACAGCCACTGAAGCTTTCTTT
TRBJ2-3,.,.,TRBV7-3,CASSLLDTQYF,TGTGCCAGCAGCTTACTAGATACGCAGTATTTT
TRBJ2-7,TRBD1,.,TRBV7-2,CASSRQGPTGEQYF,TGTGCCAGCAGTCGACAGGGGCCCACGGGTGAGCAGTACTTC
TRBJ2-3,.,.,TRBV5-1,CASRLGTDTQYF,TGCGCCAGCAGACTAGGCACAGATACGCAGTATTTT
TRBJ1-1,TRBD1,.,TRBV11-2,CASSFPGQDLFEAFF,TGTGCCAGCAGCTTCCCTGGACAGGACCTATTTGAAGCTTTCTTT
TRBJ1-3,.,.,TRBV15,CATSSSGASSGNTIYF,TGTGCCACCAGCAGTTCCGGGGCGTCCTCTGGAAACACCATATATTTT
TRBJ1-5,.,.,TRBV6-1,CASSESTGNQPQHF,TGTGCCAGCAGTGAAAGTACAGGTAATCAGCCCCAGCATTTT
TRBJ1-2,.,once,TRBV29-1,CSVAGRVKTGYTF,TGCAGCGTTGCTGGACGAGTAAAAACTGGCTACACCTTC
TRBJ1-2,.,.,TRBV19,CASSIAPSYGYTF,TGTGCCAGTAGTATAGCCCCGAGTTATGGCTACACCTTC
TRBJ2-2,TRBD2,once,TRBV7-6,CASSSLGGASTGELFF,TGTGCCAGCAGCTCCCTCGGGGGGGCCTCGACCGGGGAGCTGTTTTTT
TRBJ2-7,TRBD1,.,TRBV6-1,CASTTGNEQYF,TGTGCCAGCACGACAGGGAACGAGCAGTACTTC
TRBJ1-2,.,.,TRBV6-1,CASGVGVNYGYTF,TGTGCCAGCGGAGTGGGGGTTAACTATGGCTACACCTTC
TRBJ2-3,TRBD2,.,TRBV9,CASSVPSGGSDTQYF,TGTGCCAGCAGCGTACCTAGCGGGGGTTCAGATACGCAGTATTTT
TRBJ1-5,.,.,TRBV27,CASSLSGSEGYQPQHF,TGTGCCAGCAGTTTATCAGGATCTGAAGGGTATCAGCCCCAGCATTTT
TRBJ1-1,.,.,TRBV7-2,CASSLAGGAFF,TGTGCCAGCAGCTTAGCGGGTGGAGCTTTCTTT
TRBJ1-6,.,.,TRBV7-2,CASSLALDSPLHF,TGTGCCAGCAGCTTAGCGCTGGATTCACCCCTCCACTTT
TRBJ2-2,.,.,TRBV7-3,CASSQQGGTGELFF,TGTGCCAGCAGCCAACAGGGGGGGACCGGGGAGCTGTTTTTT
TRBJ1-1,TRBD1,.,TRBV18,CASSQDRVNTEAFF,TGTGCCAGCTCACAGGACAGGGTGAACACTGAAGCTTTCTTT
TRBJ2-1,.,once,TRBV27,CASSPIRQSSYNEQFF,TGTGCCAGCAGTCCTATCCGGCAGAGCTCCTACAATGAGCAGTTCTTC
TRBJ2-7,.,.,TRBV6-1,CASSLQVSYEQYF,TGTGCCAGCAGTCTACAGGTTTCCTACGAGCAGTACTTC
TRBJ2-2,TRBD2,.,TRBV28,CASSYLPGLAGGLDTGELFF,TGTGCCAGCAGTTACCTACCGGGACTAGCGGGGGGGCTCGACACCGGGGAGCTGTTTTTT
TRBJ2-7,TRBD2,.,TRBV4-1,CASSLGASGSYEQYF,TGCGCCAGCAGCCTCGGGGCTAGCGGCTCCTACGAGCAGTACTTC
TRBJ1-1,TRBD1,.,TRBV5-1,CASSPQGARNTEAFF,TGCGCCAGCAGCCCGCAGGGGGCGAGGAACACTGAAGCTTTCTTT
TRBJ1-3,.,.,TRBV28,CASSSGVREGLSGNTIYF,TGTGCCAGCAGTTCGGGGGTTCGGGAGGGCCTCTCTGGAAACACCATATATTTT
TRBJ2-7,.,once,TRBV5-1,CASSLKGLSYEQYF,TGCGCCAGCAGCTTGAAAGGGCTCTCCTACGAGCAGTACTTC